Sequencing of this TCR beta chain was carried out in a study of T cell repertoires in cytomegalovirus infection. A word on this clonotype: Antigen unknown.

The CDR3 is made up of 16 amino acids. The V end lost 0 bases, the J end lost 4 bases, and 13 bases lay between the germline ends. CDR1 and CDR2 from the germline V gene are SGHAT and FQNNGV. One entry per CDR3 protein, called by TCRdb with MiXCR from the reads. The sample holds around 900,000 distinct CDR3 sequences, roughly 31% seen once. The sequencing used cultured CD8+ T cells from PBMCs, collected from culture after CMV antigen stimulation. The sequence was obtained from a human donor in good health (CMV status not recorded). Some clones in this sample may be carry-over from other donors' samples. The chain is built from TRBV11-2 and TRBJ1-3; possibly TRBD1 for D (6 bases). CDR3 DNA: TGTGCCAGCAGCTTAGATCGTGGACAGTACGGAAACACCATATATTTT. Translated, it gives CASSLDRGQYGNTIYF. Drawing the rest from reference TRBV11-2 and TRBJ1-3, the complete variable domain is EAGVAQSPRYKIIEKRQSVAFWCNPISGHATLYWYQQILGQGPKLLIQFQNNGVVDDSQLPKDRFSAERLKGVDSTLKIQPAKLEDSAVYLCASSLDRGQYGNTIYFGEGSWLTVV.